This TCR beta chain was sequenced in a study of cytomegalovirus exposure and HLA in healthy donors. Turning to the study itself: As an earlier analysis found, about 190 million T cells yielded about 120 million unique TCR beta sequences. Study observations and caveats: As was reported, the HLA-A and HLA-B alleles of most subjects were accurately predicted from TCR beta sequences. The study labeled 150 to 200 TCR beta chains cytomegalovirus-associated.

Each of the donors was a healthy bone marrow donor. The PCR ran on 60 Vbeta and 13 Jbeta primers. Using immunoSEQ multiplex PCR, the repertoire was profiled, and TCRdb retains in-frame clones only, with some absent. The sample holds 43,000 or so clones, 50% to 75% seen once. Worth noting for this clone: The antigen remains undetermined.

Germline V lookup: CDR1 SNHLY, CDR2 FYNNEI. This CDR3 spans 12 amino acids. Trimming stripped 6 bases from V and 7 bases from J, with 10 bases between. The chain recombines TRBV2 with TRBJ1-5; D unclear. This sequence originates from a human donor in good health. The sample comprised PBMCs. CDR3 region: CASRRVEQPQHF. The CDR3 nucleotides read TGTGCCAGCAGACGGGTAGAGCAGCCCCAGCATTTT.